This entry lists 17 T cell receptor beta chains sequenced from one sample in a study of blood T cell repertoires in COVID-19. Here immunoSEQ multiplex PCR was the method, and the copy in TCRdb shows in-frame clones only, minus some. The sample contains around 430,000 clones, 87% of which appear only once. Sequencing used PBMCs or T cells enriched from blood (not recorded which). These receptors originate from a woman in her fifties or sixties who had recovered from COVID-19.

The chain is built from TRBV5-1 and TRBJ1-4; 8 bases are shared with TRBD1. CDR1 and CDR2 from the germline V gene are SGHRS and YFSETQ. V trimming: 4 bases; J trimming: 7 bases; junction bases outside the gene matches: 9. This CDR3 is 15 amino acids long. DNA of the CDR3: TGCGCCAGCAGCACCCAGGGGGCGGTGGGTGAAAAACTGTTTTTT. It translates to CASSTQGAVGEKLFF.

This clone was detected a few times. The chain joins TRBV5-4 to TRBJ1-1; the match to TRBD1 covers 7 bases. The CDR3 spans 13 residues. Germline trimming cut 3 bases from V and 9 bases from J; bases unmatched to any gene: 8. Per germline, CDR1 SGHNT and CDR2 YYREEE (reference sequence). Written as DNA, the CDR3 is TGTGCCAGCAGCTCTGGACAGGACGGGCAAGCTTTCTTT. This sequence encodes CASSSGQDGQAFF.

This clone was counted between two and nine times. The CDR3 coding sequence is TGTGCCAGTAGTATACAGGGCTCTGGGGCCAACGTCCTGACTTTC. This gives the protein CASSIQGSGANVLTF. V gene TRBV19 combines with J gene TRBJ2-6; D is possibly TRBD1 (5 bases). The length of the CDR3 is 15 residues. CDR1 is LNHDA and CDR2 is SQIVND in the germline V gene (reference sequence). V gave up 2 bases and J gave up 0 bases, with 5 bases separating them. Looking up the rest from reference TRBV19 and TRBJ2-6 gives the full variable domain: DGGITQSPKYLFRKEGQNVTLSCEQNLNHDAMYWYRQDPGQGLRLIYYSQIVNDFQKGDIAEGYSVSREKKESFPLTVTSAQKNPTAFYLCASSIQGSGANVLTFGAGSRLTVL.

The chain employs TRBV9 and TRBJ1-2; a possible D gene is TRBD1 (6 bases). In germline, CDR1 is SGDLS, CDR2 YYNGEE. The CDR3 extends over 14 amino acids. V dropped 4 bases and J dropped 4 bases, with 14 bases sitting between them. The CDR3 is CASSPQGRFYGYTF. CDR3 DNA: TGTGCCAGCAGCCCACAGGGACGGTTCTATGGCTACACCTTC.

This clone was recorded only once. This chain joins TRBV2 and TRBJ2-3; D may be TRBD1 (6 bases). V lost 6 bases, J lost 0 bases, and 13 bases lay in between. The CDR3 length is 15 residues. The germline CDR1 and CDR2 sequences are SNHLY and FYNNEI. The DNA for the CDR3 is TGTGCCAGCAGCGGATGGACAGCTAGCACAGATACGCAGTATTTT. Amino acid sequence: CASSGWTASTDTQYF.

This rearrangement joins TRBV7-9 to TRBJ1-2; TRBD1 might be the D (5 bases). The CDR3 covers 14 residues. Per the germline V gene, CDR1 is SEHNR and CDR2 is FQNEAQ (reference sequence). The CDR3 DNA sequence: TGTGTCGGATGGCGGGGGGACGTTAACTATGGCTACACCTTC. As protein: CVGWRGDVNYGYTF. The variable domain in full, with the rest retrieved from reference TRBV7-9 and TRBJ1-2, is DTGVSQNPRHKITKRGQNVTFRCDPISEHNRLYWYRQTLGQGPEFLTYFQNEAQLEKSRLLSDRFSAERPKGSFSTLEIQRTEQGDSAMYLCVGWRGDVNYGYTFGSGTRLTVV.

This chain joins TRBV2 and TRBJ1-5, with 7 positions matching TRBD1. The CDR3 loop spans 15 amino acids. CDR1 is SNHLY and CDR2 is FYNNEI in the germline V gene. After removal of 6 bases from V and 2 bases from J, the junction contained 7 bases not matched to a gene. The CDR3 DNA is TGTGCCAGCAGACAACAGGGGTTCGGCAATCAGCCCCAGCATTTT. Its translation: CASRQQGFGNQPQHF.

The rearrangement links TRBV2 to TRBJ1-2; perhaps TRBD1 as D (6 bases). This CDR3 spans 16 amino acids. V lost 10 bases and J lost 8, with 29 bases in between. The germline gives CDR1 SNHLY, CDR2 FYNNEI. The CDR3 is CANPILQGSLPQGYTF. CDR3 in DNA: TGTGCCAACCCGATCTTACAGGGTAGCCTCCCCCAGGGCTACACCTTC.

The CDR3, as DNA: TGTGCCAGCAGCCCCAAAACAGGGAAGGCTGAAGCTTTCTTT. Protein: CASSPKTGKAEAFF. This chain connects TRBV7-2 to TRBJ1-1; D may be TRBD1 (6 bases). V was shortened by 5 bases and J by 6 bases, with 16 bases between the two germline ends. This CDR3 is 14 amino acids long. CDR1 SGHTA and CDR2 FQGNSA come from the germline V gene.

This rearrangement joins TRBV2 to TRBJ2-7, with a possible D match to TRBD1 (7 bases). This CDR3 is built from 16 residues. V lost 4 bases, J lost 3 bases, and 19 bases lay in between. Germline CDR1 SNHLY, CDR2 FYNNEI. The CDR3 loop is CASSVPRGQGVYEQYF. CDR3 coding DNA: TGTGCCAGCAGTGTTCCTCGGGGGCAGGGGGTCTACGAGCAGTACTTC.

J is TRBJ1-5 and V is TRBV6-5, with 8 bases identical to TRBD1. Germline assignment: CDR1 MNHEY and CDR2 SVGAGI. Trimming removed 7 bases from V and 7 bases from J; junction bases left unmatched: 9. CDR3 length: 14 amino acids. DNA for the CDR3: TGTGCCAGCACCGAGACAGGGGTTTACCAGCCCCAGCATTTT. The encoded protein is CASTETGVYQPQHF.

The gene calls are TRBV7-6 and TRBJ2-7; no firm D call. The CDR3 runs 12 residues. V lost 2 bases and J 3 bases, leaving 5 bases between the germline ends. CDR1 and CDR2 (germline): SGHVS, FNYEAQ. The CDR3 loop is CASSLSSYEQYF. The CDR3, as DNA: TGTGCCAGCAGCTTAAGTAGCTACGAGCAGTACTTC.

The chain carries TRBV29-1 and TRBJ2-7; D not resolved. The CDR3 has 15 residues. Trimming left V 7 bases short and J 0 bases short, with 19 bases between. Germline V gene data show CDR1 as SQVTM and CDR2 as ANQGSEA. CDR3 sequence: CSAGRLSVSSYEQYF. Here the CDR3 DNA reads TGCAGCGCCGGCCGACTGAGCGTGAGCTCCTACGAGCAGTACTTC.

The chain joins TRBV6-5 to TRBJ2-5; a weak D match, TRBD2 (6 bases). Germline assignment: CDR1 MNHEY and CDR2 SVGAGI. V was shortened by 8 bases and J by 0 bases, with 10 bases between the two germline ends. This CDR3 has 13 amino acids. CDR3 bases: TGTGCCAGCTCTACGGGGGACCAAGAGACCCAGTACTTC. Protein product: CASSTGDQETQYF.

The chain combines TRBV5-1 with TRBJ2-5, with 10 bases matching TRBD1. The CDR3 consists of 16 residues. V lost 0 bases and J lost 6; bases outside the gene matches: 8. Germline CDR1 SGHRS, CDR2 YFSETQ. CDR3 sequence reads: CASSLGWDRGLQTQYF. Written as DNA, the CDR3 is TGCGCCAGCAGCTTGGGATGGGACAGGGGTCTACAGACCCAGTACTTC.

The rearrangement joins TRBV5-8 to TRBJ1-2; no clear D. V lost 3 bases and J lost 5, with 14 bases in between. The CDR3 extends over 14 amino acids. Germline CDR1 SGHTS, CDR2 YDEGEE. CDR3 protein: CASSSIVLRYGYTF. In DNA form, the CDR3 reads TGTGCCAGCAGCTCTATCGTCTTGAGATATGGCTACACCTTC. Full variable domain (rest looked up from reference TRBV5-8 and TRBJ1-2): EAGVTQSPTHLIKTRGQQATLRCSPISGHTSVYWYQQALGLGLQFLLWYDEGEERNRGNFPPRFSGRQFPNYSSELNVNALELEDSALYLCASSSIVLRYGYTFGSGTRLTVV.

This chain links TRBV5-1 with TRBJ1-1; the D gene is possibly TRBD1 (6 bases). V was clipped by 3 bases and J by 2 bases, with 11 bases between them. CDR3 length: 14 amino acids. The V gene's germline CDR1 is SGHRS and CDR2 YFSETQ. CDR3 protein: CASSSHRVNTEAFF. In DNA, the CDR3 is TGCGCCAGCAGCTCTCACAGGGTTAACACTGAAGCTTTCTTT.